The clone carrying this T cell receptor (beta chain) was picked up a small number of times. Its antigen is as yet unknown. The data are from a study of T-cell memory formation after mild COVID-19. Study-wide results and caveats: Clones which contracted sat mainly in CM and EM if CD4+, and in EMRA if CD8+.

The authors produced TCR alpha and TCR beta cDNA libraries with sample barcodes and UMIs by 5'RACE using constant-segment primers. TCRdb re-derived calls from the 5' RACE reads in MiXCR, one entry per CDR3 protein. The table lists 280,000 or so distinct CDR3 sequences, 8% to 10% of them singletons. The CDR3 extends over 13 amino acids. V was cut by 5 bases and J by 6 bases, with 13 bases left in between. The V gene's germline CDR1 is SGHVS and CDR2 FQNEAQ. This chain joins TRBV7-8 and TRBJ1-2; possibly TRBD1 for D (6 bases). Sequenced input: PBMCs or a T cell subset sorted from them (not recorded which). This clonotype was sampled from a man aged 18 to 29 who had mild COVID-19 (a few samples of this study predate the infection). Cell type and time point are not known. The chain's CDR3 is CASSPGGPHGYTF. The CDR3 DNA follows: TGTGCCAGCAGCCCGGGGGGGCCTCATGGCTACACCTTC.